This T cell receptor beta chain was recovered during a study of T cells in Graves' hyperthyroidism and ophthalmopathy. Regarding the study as a whole: A 13 V-J signature model discriminated ophthalmopathy versus stable hyperthyroidism. Most expanded thyroid clonotypes above 0.001 also appeared in blood.

This clonotype showed up many times. The antigen is unknown. Amplified regions were TCR beta CDR3 sequences from RNA transcripts. Using the HTBI primer set, a first-round RT-PCR was run on the TCR CDR3. In TCRdb, the multiplex PCR reads were re-called with MiXCR into one record per CDR3 protein. The data hold hundreds of thousands of distinct CDR3 sequences, with roughly an eighth observed a single time. From germline, CDR1 is LGHDT and CDR2 YNNKEL (reference sequence). V was clipped by 4 bases and J by 4 bases, with 8 bases between them. The CDR3 runs 13 residues. Sequenced sample: blood. The chain carries TRBV3-1 and TRBJ1-5; D is uncertain. The source of this sequence is a man in his fifties or sixties with Graves' ophthalmopathy. CDR3 sequence (DNA): TGTGCCAGCAGCCCCGGTATAAATCAGCCCCAGCATTTT. It yields the protein CASSPGINQPQHF.